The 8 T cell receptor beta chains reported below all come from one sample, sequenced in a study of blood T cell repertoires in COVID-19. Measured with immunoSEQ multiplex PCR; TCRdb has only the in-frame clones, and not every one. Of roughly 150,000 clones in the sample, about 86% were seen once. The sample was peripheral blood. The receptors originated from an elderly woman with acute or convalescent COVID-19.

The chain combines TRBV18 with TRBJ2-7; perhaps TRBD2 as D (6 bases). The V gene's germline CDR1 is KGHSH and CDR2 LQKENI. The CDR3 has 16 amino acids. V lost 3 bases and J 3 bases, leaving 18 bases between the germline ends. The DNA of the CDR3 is TGTGCCAGCTCACCCCCTCTAGCGACCTATCACTACGAGCAGTACTTC. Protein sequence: CASSPPLATYHYEQYF.

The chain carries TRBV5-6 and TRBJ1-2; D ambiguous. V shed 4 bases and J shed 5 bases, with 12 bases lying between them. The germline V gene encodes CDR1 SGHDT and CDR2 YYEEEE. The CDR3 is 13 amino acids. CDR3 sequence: CASSLKGGYGYTF. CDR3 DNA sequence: TGTGCCAGCAGCCTGAAAGGCGGGTATGGCTACACCTTC.

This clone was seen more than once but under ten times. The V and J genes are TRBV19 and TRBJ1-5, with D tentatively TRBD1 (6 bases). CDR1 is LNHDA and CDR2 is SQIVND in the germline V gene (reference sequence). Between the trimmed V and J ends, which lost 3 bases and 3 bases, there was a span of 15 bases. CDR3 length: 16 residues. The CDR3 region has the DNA TGTGCCAGTAGTATCGGGACACGGGAATTCAATCAGCCCCAGCATTTT. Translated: CASSIGTREFNQPQHF. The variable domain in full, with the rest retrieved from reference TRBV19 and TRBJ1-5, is DGGITQSPKYLFRKEGQNVTLSCEQNLNHDAMYWYRQDPGQGLRLIYYSQIVNDFQKGDIAEGYSVSREKKESFPLTVTSAQKNPTAFYLCASSIGTREFNQPQHFGDGTRLSIL.

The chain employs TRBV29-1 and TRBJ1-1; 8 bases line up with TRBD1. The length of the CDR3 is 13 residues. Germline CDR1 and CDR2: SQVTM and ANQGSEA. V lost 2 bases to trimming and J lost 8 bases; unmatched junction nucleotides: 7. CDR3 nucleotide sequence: TGCAGCGTTGAAAGAGGCCAGGGGGCGGAAGCTTTCTTT. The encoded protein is CSVERGQGAEAFF.

The CDR3 protein is CASSKDRRGENIQYF. DNA of the CDR3: TGTGCCAGCAGTAAGGACAGGCGCGGGGAGAACATTCAGTACTTC. The gene calls are TRBV2 and TRBJ2-4, with a possible D match to TRBD1 (7 bases). The V end was cut by 5 bases, the J end by 7 bases, with 18 bases between. CDR3 length: 15 amino acids. Germline V gives CDR1 SNHLY, CDR2 FYNNEI.

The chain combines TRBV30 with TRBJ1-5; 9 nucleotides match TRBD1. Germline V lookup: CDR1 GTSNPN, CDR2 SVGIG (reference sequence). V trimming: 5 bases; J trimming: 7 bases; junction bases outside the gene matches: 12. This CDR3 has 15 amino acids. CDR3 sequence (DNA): TGTGCCTGGTCGTTAGGGGACAGGGAGCAACAGCCCCAGCATTTT. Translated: CAWSLGDREQQPQHF.

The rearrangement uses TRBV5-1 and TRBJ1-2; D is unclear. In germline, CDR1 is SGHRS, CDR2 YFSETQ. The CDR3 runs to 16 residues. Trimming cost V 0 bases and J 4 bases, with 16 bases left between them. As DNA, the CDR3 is TGCGCCAGCAGCTTGGGTCCAGTCTCAATTATCTATGGCTACACCTTC. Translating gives CASSLGPVSIIYGYTF.

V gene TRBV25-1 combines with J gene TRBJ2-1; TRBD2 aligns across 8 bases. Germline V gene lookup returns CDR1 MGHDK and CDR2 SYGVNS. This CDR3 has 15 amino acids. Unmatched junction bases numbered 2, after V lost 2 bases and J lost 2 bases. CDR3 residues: CASSETGGAYNEQFF. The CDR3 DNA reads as TGTGCCAGCAGTGAAACGGGGGGGGCCTACAATGAGCAGTTCTTC.